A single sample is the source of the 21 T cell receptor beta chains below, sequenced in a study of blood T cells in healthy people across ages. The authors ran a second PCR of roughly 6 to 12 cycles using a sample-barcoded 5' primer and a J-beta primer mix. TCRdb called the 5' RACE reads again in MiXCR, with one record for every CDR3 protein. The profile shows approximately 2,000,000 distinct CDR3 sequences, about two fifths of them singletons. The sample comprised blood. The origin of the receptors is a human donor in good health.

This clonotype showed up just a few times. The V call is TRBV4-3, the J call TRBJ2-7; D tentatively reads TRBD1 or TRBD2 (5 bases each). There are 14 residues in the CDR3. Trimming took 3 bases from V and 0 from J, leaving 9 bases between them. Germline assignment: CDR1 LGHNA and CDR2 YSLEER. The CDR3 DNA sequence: TGCGCCAGCAGCCATGGGACCAACTCCTACGAGCAGTACTTC. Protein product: CASSHGTNSYEQYF.

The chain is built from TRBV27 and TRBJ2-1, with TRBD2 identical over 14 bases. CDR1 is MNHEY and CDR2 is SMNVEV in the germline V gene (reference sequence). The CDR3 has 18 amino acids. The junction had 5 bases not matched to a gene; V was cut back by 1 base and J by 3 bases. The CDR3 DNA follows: TGTGCCAGCAGTTTATTCGGACTAGCGGGGGGTATCTACAATGAGCAGTTCTTC. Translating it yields CASSLFGLAGGIYNEQFF.

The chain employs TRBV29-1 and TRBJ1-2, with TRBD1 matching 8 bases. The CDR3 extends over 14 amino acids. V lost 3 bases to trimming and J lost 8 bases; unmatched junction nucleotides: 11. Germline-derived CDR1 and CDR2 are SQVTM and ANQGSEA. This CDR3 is CSVEDLDRGKGYTF. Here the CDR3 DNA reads TGCAGCGTTGAGGATCTAGACAGGGGAAAAGGCTACACCTTC.

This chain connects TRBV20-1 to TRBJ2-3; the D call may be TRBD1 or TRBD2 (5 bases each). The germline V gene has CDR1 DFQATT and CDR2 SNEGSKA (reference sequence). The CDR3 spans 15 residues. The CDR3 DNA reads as TGCAGCGCTCGGACAACGGGGATGAAACAGGATACGCAGTATTTT. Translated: CSARTTGMKQDTQYF.

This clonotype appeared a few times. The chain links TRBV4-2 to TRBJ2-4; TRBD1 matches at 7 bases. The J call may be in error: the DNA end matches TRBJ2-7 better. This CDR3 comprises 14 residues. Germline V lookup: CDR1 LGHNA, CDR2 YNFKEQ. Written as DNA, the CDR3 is TGTGCCAGCAGCCAAGGACAGGGTTTCCACGAGCAGTACTTC. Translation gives CASSQGQGFHEQYF.

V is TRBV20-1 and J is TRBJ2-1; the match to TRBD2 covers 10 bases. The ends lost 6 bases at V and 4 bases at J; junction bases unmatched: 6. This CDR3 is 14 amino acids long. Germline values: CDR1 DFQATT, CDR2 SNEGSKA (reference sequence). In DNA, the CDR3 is TGCAGTGCCAAGGCGACTAGCGGGTACAATGAGCAGTTCTTC. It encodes CSAKATSGYNEQFF.

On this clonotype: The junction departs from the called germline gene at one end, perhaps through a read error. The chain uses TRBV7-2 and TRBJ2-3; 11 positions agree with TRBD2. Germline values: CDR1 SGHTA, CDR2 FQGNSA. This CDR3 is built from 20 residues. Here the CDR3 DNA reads TGTGCCAGCAGCTCCCGGACCCTAGCGGGGGGTACCATGAACACAGATACACAGTATTTT. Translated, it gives CASSSRTLAGGTMNTDTQYF.

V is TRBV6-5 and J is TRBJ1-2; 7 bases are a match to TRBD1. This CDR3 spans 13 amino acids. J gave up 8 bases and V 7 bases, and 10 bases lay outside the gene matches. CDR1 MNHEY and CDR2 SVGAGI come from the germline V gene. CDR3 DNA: TGTGCCAGCAACTCCCCGGGACAGCGGGGCTACACCTTC. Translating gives CASNSPGQRGYTF.

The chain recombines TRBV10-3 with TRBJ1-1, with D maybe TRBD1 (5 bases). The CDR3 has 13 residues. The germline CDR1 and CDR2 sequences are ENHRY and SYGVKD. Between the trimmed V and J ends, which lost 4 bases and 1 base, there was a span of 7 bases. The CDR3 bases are TGTGCCATCAGTGCGGGACCGAACACTGAAGCTTTCTTT. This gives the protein CAISAGPNTEAFF.

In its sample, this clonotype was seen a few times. The chain's CDR3 is CASSPIGQNYGYTF. CDR3 nucleotide sequence: TGTGCCAGCAGCCCCATCGGCCAGAACTATGGCTACACCTTC. This chain connects TRBV6-5 to TRBJ1-2, with D unclear. Germline values: CDR1 MNHEY, CDR2 SVGAGI. The CDR3 totals 14 residues. Between the trimmed V and J ends, which lost 6 bases and 2 bases, there was a span of 13 bases.

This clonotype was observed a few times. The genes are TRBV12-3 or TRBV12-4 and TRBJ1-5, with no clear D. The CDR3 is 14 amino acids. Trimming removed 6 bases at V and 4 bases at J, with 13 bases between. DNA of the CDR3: TGTGCCAGCAGCTTTTGGGAGAAGAATCAGCCCCAGCATTTT. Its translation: CASSFWEKNQPQHF.

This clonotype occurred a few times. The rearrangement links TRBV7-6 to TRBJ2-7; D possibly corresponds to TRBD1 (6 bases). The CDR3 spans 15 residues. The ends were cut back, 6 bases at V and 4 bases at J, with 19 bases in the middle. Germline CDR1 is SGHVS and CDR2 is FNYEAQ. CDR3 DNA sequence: TGTGCCAGCAGTTGGGGGCCGTCAGGAACATACGAGCAGTACTTC. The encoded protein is CASSWGPSGTYEQYF.

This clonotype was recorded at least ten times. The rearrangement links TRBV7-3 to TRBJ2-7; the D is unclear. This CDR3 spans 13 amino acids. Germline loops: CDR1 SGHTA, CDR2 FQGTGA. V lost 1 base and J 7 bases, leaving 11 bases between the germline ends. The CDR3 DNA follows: TGTGCCAGCAGCTTAAGTGGAGATCGGGAGCAGTACTTC. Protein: CASSLSGDREQYF. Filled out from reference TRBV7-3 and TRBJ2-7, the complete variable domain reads GAGVSQTPSNKVTEKGKYVELRCDPISGHTALYWYRQSLGQGPEFLIYFQGTGAADDSGLPNDRFFAVRPEGSVSTLKIQRTERGDSAVYLCASSLSGDREQYFGPGTRLTVT.

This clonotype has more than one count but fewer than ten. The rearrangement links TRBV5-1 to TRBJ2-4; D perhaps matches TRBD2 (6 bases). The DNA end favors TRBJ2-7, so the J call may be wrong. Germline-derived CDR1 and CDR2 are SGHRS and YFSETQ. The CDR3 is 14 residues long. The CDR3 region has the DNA TGCGCCAGCAGCCAAACCGGGAGCCCCTACGAGCAGTACTTC. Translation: CASSQTGSPYEQYF.

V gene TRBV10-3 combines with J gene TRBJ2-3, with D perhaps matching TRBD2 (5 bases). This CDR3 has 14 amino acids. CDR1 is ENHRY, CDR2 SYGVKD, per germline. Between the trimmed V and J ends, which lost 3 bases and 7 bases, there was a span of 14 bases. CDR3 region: CAISDLRDMNTQYF. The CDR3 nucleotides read TGTGCCATCAGTGACCTACGGGATATGAATACGCAGTATTTT.

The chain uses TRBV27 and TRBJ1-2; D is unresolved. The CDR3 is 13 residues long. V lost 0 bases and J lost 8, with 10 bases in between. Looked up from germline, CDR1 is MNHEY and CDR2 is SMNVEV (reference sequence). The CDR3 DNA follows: TGTGCCAGCAGTTTATCGCACTTTTGGGGCTACACCTTC. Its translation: CASSLSHFWGYTF.

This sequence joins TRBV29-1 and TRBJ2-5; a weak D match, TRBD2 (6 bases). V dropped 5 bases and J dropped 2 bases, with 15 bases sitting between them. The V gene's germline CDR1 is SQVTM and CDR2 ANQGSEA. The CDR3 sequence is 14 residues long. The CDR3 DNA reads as TGCAGCGTTTCTATCGGGGGAGGACAAGAGACCCAGTACTTC. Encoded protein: CSVSIGGGQETQYF.

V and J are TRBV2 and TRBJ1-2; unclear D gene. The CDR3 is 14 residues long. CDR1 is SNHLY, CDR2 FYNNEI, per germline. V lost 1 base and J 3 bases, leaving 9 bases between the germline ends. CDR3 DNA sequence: TGTGCCAGCAGTGAAGAGGTAGAATACTATGGCTACACCTTC. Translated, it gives CASSEEVEYYGYTF.

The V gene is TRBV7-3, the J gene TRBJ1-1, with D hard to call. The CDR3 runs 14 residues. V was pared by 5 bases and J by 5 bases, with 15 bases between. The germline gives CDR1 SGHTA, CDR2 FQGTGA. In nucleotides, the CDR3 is TGTGCCAGCAGCCCGTCAATTGACGTAACTGAAGCTTTCTTT. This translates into CASSPSIDVTEAFF.

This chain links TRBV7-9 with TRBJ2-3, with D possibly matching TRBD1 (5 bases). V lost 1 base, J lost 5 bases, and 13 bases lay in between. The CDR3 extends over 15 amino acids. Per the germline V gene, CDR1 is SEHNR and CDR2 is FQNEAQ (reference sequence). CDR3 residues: CASSLVLRGQDTQYF. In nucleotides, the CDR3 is TGTGCCAGCAGCTTAGTCCTCCGCGGACAAGATACGCAGTATTTT.

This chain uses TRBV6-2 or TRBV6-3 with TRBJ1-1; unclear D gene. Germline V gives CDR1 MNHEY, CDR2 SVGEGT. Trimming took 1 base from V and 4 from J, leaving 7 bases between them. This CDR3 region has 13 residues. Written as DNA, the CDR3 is TGTGCCAGCAGTTACTGGAGTGGCACTGAAGCTTTCTTT. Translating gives CASSYWSGTEAFF.